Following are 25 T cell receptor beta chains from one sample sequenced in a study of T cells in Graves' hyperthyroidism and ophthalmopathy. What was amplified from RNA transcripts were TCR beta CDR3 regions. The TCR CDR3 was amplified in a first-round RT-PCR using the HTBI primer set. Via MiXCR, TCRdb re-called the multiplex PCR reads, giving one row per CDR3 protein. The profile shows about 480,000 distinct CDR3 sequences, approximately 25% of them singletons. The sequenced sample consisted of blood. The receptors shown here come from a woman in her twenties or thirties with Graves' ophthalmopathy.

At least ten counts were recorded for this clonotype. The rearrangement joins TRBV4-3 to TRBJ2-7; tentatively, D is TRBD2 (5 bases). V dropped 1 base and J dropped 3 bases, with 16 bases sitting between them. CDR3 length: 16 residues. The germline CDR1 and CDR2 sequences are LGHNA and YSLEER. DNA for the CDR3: TGCGCCAGCAGCCAAGCACGTGAGACGGGGTTCTACGAGCAGTACTTC. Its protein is CASSQARETGFYEQYF.

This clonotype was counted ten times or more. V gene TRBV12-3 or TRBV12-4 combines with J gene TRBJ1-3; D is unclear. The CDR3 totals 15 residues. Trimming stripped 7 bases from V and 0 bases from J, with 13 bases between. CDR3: CASTPTAYSGNTIYF. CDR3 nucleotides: TGTGCCAGCACCCCCACCGCGTACTCTGGAAACACCATATATTTT.

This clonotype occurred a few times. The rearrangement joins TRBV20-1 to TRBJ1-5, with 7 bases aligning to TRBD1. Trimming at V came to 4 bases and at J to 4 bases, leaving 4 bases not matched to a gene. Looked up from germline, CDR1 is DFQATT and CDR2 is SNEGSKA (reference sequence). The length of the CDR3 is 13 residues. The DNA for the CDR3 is TGCAGTGCTAAGACAGGGATAAATCAGCCCCAGCATTTT. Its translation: CSAKTGINQPQHF.

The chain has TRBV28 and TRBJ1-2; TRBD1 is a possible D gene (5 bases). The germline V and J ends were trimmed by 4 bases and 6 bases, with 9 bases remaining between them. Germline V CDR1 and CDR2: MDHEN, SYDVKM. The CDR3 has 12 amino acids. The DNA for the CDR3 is TGTGCCAGCAGTTCGGGACGTGATGGCTACACCTTC. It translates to CASSSGRDGYTF.

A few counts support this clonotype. CDR3 nucleotide sequence: TGTGCCAGCAGTTCCAGAGGTTACAATCAGCCCCAGCATTTT. Its protein is CASSSRGYNQPQHF. The V call is TRBV28, the J call TRBJ1-5; D unclear. This CDR3 is 14 amino acids long. The germline gives CDR1 MDHEN, CDR2 SYDVKM. Trimming stripped 4 bases from V and 3 bases from J, with 10 bases between.

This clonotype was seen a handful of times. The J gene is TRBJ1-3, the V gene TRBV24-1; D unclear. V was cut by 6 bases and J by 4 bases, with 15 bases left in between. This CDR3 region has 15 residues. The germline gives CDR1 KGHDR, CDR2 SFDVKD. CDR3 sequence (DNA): TGTGCCACCAGTTCAGGACCCGACGACGGAAACACCATATATTTT. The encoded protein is CATSSGPDDGNTIYF.

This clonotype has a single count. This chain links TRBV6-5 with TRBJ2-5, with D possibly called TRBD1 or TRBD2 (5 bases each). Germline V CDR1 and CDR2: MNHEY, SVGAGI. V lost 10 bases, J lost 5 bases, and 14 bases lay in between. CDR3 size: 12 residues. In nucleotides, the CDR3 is TGTGCCACCCAGGGACGTTCTGAGACCCAGTACTTC. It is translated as CATQGRSETQYF.

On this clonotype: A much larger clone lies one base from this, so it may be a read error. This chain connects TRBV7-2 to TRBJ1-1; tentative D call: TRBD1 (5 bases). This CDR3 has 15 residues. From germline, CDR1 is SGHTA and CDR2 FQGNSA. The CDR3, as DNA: TGTGCCAGCAGCCCAAGGGGTTCGGGGATGACTGAACCTTTCTTT. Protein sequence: CASSPRGSGMTEPFF.

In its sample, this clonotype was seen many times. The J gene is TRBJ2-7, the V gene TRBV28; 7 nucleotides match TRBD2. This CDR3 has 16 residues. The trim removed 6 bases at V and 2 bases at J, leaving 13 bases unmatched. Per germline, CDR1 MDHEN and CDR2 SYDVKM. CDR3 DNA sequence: TGTGCCAGCAGCCATCCGCTTAGCGGGTTTCCCTACGAGCAGTACTTC. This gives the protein CASSHPLSGFPYEQYF.

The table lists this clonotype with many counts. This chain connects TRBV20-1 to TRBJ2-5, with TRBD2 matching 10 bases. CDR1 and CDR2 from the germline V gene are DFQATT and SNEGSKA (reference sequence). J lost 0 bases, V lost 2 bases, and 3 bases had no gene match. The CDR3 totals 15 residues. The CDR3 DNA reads TGCAGTGCTAGACCGACTAGCGGGTACCAAGAGACCCAGTACTTC. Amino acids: CSARPTSGYQETQYF.

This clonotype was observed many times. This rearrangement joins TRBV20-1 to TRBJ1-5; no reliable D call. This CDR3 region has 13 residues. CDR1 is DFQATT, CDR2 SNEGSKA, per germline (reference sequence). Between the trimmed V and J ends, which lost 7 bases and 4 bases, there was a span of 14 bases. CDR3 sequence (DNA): TGCAGTGTACCACCGTCCGGAAATCAGCCCCAGCATTTT. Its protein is CSVPPSGNQPQHF.

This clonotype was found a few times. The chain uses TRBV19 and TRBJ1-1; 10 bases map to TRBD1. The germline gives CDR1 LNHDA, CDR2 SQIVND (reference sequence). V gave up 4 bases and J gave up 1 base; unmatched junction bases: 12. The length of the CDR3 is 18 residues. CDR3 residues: CASSTLGQGTAQNTEAFF. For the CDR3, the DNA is TGTGCCAGTAGTACCCTGGGACAGGGGACGGCACAGAACACTGAAGCTTTCTTT.

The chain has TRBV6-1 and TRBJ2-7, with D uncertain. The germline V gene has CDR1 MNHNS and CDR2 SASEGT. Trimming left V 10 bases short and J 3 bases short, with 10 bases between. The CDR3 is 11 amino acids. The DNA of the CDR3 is TGTGCCACCCGTCTGAACTACGAGCAGTACTTC. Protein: CATRLNYEQYF.

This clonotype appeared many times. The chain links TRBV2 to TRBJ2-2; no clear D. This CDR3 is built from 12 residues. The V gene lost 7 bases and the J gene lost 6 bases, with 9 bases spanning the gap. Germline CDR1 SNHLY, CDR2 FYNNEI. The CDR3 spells CASNRQSGELFF. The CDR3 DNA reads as TGTGCCAGCAACCGACAATCCGGGGAGCTGTTTTTT.

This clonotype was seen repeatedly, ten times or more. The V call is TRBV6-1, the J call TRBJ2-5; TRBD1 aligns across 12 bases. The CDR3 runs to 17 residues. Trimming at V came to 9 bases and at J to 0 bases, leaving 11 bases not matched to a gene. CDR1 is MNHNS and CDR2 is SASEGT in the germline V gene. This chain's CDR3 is CASTLHGTGGNQETQYF. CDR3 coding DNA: TGTGCCAGTACTCTTCACGGGACAGGGGGCAACCAAGAGACCCAGTACTTC.

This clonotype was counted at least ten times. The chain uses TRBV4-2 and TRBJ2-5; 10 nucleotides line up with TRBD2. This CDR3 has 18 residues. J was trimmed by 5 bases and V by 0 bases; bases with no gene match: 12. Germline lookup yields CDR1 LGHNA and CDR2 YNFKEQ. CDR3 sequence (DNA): TGTGCCAGCAGCCAAGAAACTAGCGGGGTGCCAAGGGATGAGACCCAGTACTTC. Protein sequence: CASSQETSGVPRDETQYF.

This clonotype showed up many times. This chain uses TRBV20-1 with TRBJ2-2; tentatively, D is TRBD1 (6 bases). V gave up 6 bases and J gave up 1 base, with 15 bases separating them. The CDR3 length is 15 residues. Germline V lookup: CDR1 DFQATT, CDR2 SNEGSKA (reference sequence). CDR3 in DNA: TGCAGTGCAAAAACAGGGATCCTGAACACCGGGGAGCTGTTTTTT. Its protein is CSAKTGILNTGELFF.

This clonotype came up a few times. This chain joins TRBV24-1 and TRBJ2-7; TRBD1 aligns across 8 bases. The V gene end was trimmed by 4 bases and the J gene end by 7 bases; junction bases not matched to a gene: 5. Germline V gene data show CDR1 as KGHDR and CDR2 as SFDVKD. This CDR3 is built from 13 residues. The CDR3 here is CATSDTTGEEQYF. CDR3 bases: TGTGCCACCAGTGACACGACAGGGGAAGAGCAGTACTTC.

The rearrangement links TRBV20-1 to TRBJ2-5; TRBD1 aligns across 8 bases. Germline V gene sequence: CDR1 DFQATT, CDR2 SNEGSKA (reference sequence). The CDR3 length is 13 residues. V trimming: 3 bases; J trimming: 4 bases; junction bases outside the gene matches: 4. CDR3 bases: TGCAGTGCTAGTGCCAGGGGGCTAGAGACCCAGTACTTC. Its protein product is CSASARGLETQYF.

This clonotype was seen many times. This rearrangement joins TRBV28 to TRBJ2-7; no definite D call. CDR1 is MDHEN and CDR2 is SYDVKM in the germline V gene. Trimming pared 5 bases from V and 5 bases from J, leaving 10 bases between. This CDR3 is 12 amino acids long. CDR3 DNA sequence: TGTGCCAGCAGTAGGCAGTTCCACGAGCAGTACTTC. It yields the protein CASSRQFHEQYF. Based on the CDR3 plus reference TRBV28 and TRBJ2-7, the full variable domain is DVKVTQSSRYLVKRTGEKVFLECVQDMDHENMFWYRQDPGLGLRLIYFSYDVKMKEKGDIPEGYSVSREKKERFSLILESASTNQTSMYLCASSRQFHEQYFGPGTRLTVT.

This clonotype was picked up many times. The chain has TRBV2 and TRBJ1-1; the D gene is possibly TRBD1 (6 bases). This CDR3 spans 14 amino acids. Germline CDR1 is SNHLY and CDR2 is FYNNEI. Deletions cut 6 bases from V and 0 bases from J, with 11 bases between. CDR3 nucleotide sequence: TGTGCCAGCAGGAGACAGGTGATGAACACTGAAGCTTTCTTT. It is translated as CASRRQVMNTEAFF.

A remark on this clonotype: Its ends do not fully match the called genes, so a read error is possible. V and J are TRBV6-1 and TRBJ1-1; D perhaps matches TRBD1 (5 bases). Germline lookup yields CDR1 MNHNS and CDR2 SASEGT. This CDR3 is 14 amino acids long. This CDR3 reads CASSAGPANSEAFF. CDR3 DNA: TGTGCCAGCAGTGCGGGACCAGCGAACTCTGAAGCTTTCTTT.

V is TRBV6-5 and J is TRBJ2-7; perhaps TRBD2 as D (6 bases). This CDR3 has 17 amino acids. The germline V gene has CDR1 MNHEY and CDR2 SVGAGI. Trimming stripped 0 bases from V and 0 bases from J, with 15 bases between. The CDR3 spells CASSYSKTRASSYEQYF. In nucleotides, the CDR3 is TGTGCCAGCAGTTACTCGAAGACTAGAGCGAGCTCCTACGAGCAGTACTTC.

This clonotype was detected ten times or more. Here the CDR3 reads CSARDRVRDGYTF. Written as DNA, the CDR3 is TGCAGTGCTAGGGACAGGGTAAGGGATGGCTACACCTTC. The chain carries TRBV20-1 and TRBJ1-2, with 8 bases lining up with TRBD1. There are 13 residues in the CDR3. Germline V gene data show CDR1 as DFQATT and CDR2 as SNEGSKA (reference sequence). The V segment lost 3 bases and the J segment 6 bases; nucleotides outside the gene matches: 6.

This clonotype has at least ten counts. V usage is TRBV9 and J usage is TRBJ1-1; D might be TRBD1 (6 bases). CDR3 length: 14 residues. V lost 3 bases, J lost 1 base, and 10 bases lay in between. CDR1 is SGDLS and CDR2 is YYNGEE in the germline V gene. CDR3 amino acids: CASSAGGANTEAFF. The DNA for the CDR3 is TGTGCCAGCAGCGCGGGGGGGGCGAACACTGAAGCTTTCTTT.